This TCR beta chain was found in a study of blood T cell repertoires in COVID-19. Study-level background: PBMCs, B-cell-depleted T cells, or T cells provided the cDNA or gDNA that made up the material.

This CDR3 contains 18 residues. V was pared by 5 bases and J by 4 bases, with 16 bases of the junction left unmatched. Looked up from germline, CDR1 is SGDLS and CDR2 is YYNGEE. As handled by the study authors: Reference gene primer amplification in the assay estimated nucleated cell counts. Sequenced by immunoSEQ multiplex PCR; TCRdb stores in-frame clones only, minus some. The V and J calls and clone size are taken from that table; D and trimming were inferred from the DNA. Seen here are about 21,000 clones, approximately 90% observed once, and the top ten hold 15% to 20%. This chain connects TRBV9 to TRBJ2-1; 9 bases are a match to TRBD2. The specimen sequenced was peripheral blood. This TCR derives from a man aged 65-85 years with active COVID-19. Here the CDR3 reads CASSARLFGGGAYNEQFF. CDR3 in DNA: TGTGCCAGCAGTGCCCGTTTGTTTGGCGGGGGGGCTTACAATGAGCAGTTCTTC.